This T cell receptor (beta chain) was sequenced in a study of early T cells in non-severe SARS-CoV-2 infection. This clonotype was seen a single time. Each CDR3 protein gets one entry after TCRdb re-called the 5' RACE reads with MiXCR. The sample contains tens of thousands of distinct CDR3 sequences, approximately 17% of which appear only once. The V gene's germline CDR1 is DFQATT and CDR2 SNEGSKA (reference sequence). V was pared by 7 bases and J by 3 bases, with 14 bases between. There are 13 residues in the CDR3. The chain couples TRBV20-1 to TRBJ2-3, with D maybe TRBD2 (5 bases). The TCR originated in an adult who was a healthcare worker with PCR-confirmed SARS-CoV-2 infection or an uninfected control (not recorded which). Sequenced here: whole blood, sampled at baseline. CDR3 protein: CSGWYRDTDTQYF. Written as DNA, the CDR3 is TGCAGTGGATGGTATCGGGATACAGATACGCAGTATTTT.